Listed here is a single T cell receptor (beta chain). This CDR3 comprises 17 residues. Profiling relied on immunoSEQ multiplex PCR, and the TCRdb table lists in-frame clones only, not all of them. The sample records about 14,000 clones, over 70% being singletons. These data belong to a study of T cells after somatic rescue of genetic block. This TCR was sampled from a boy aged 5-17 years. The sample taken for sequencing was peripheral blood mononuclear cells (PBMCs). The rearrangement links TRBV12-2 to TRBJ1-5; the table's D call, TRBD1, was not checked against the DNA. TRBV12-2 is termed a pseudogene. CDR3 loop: CASRFRQGPRGNQPQHF. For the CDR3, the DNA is TGTGCAAGTCGTTTTCGACAGGGCCCTAGGGGCAATCAGCCCCAGCATTTT.